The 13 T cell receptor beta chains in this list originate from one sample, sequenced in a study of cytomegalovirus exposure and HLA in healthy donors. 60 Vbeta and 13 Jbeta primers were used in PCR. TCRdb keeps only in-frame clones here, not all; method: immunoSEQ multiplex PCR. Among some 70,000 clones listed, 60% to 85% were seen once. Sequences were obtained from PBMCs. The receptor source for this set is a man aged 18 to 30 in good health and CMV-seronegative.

In nucleotides, the CDR3 is TGTGCCAGCAGCACCACGGACAGAGGGCGGTTTGGCTACACCTTC. The encoded protein is CASSTTDRGRFGYTF. The rearrangement joins TRBV6-5 to TRBJ1-2; D possibly corresponds to TRBD1 (6 bases). The germline V gene has CDR1 MNHEY and CDR2 SVGAGI. CDR3 length equals 15 residues. V lost 6 bases, J lost 7 bases, and 21 bases lay in between.

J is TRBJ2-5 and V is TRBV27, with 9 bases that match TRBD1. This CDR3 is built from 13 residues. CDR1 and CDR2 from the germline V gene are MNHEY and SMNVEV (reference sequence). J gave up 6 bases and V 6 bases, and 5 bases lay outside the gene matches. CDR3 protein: CASSLGQGQTQYF. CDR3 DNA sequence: TGTGCCAGCAGCCTGGGACAGGGCCAGACCCAGTACTTC.

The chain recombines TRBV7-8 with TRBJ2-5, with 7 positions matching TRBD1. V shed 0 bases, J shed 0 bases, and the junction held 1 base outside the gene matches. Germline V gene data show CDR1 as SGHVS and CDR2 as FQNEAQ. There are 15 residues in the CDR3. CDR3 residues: CASSLAGQNQETQYF. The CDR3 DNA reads TGTGCCAGCAGCTTAGCGGGACAGAACCAAGAGACCCAGTACTTC.

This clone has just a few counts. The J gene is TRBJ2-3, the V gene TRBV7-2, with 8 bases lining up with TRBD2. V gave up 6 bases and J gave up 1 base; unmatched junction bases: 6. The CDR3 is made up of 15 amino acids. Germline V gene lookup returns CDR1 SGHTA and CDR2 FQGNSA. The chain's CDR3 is CASSSRGGGTDTQYF. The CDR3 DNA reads TGTGCCAGCAGTTCCCGGGGGGGCGGCACAGATACGCAGTATTTT.

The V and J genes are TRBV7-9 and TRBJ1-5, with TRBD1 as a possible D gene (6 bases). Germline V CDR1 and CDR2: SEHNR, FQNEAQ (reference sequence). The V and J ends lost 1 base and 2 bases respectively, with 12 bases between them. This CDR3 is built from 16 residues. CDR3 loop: CASSLGGGGGNQPQHF. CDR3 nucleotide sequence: TGTGCCAGCAGCTTAGGGGGAGGGGGAGGCAATCAGCCCCAGCATTTT.

The CDR3 reads CASSYEGGQGAYGYTF. The CDR3, as DNA: TGTGCCAGCAGTTACGAGGGGGGACAGGGAGCCTATGGCTACACCTTC. The chain links TRBV6-5 to TRBJ1-2; the match to TRBD1 covers 9 bases. There are 16 residues in the CDR3. V gave up 2 bases and J gave up 4 bases; unmatched junction bases: 8. CDR1 MNHEY and CDR2 SVGAGI come from the germline V gene.

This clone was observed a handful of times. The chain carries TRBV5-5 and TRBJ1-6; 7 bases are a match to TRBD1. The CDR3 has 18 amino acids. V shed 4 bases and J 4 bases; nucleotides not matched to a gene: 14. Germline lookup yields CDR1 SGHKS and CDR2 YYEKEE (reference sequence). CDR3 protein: CASSPDRVGQIYNSPLHF. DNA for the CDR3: TGTGCCAGCAGCCCTGACAGGGTCGGTCAAATTTATAATTCACCCCTCCACTTT.

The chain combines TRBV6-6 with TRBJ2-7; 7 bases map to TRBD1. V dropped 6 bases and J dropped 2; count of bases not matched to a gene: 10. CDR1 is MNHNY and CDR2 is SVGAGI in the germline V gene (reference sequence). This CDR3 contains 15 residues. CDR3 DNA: TGTGCCAGCAGCCGACTCGGCCAGGGGGCCTACGAGCAGTACTTC. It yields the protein CASSRLGQGAYEQYF.

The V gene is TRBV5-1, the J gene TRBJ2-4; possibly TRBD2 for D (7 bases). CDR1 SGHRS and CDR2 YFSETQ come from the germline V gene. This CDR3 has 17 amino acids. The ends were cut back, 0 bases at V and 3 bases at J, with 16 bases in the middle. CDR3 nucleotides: TGCGCCAGCAGCTTGGCAGGGGAAGGGGGGGGCAAAAACATTCAGTACTTC. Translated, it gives CASSLAGEGGGKNIQYF.

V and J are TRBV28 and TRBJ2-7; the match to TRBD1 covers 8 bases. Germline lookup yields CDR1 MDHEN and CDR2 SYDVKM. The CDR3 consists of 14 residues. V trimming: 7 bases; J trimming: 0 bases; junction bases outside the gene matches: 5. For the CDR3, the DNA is TGTGCCAGCATAGCTACAGGGGGCTCCTACGAGCAGTACTTC. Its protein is CASIATGGSYEQYF.

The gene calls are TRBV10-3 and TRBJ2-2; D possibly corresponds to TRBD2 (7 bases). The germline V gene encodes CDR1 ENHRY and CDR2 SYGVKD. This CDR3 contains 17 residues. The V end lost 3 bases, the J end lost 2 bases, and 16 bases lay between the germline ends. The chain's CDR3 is CAISDRQGGGNTGELFF. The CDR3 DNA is TGTGCCATCAGTGACCGACAAGGGGGGGGCAACACCGGGGAGCTGTTTTTT.

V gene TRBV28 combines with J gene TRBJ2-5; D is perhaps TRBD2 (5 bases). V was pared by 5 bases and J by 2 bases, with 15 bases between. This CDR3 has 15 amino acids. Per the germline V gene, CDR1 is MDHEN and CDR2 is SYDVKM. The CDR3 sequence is CASSPVRVGQETQYF. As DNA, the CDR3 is TGTGCCAGCAGTCCTGTGAGGGTGGGACAAGAGACCCAGTACTTC.

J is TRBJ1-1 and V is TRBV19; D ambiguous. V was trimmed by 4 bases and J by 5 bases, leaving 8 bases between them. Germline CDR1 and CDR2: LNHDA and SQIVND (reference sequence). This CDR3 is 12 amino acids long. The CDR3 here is CASSRTGTEAFF. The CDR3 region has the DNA TGTGCCAGTAGTAGAACGGGGACTGAAGCTTTCTTT.